A selection of T cell receptor beta chains follows, all from one sample in a study of human T cells and chemical hapten exposure. TCRdb ran MiXCR on the RACE reads and lists one entry per CDR3 protein. The data hold roughly 260,000 distinct CDR3 sequences, with 7.5% to 10% observed a single time. This sample comprised whole blood, obtained in connection with sensitization to the hapten diphenylcyclopropenone (DPC). The receptors were sampled from a woman between 40 and 50 years old with alopecia areata. Some clones in this sample may be carry-over from other donors' samples. CDR3s include the opening cysteine and the closing phenylalanine or tryptophan. The order of the fields is CDR3 length, J gene, D gene, clone size, V gene, CDR3 protein, CDR3 DNA. The D gene is left open where the match is weak. Part of the rows lack a size; the others show once, few, many or a class for expanded clones.

11	TRBJ2-7	NA	many	TRBV4-2	CASSARYEQYF	TGTGCCAGCAGCGCCCGTTACGAGCAGTACTTC
14	TRBJ2-3	TRBD1	few	TRBV6-4	CASSEQGVTDTQYF	TGTGCCAGCAGTGAACAGGGGGTCACAGATACGCAGTATTTT
15	TRBJ1-5	NA	NA	TRBV12-3/TRBV12-4	CASSIQGNSNQPQHF	TGTGCCAGCAGTATACAGGGAAATAGCAATCAGCCCCAGCATTTT
16	TRBJ2-3	TRBD1	few	TRBV7-2	CASSSWTGGMTNTQYF	TGTGCCAGCAGCTCCTGGACAGGGGGCATGACGAATACGCAGTATTTT
12	TRBJ2-1	NA	few	TRBV6-5	CASRATYNEQFF	TGTGCCAGCCGGGCCACCTACAATGAGCAGTTCTTC
15	TRBJ1-1	TRBD1	NA	TRBV28	CASSPPRTGGTEAFF	TGTGCCAGCAGTCCCCCCCGGACAGGGGGGACTGAAGCTTTCTTT
16	TRBJ2-7	NA	NA	TRBV6-5	CASSLTPWQGDYEQYF	TGTGCCAGCAGTCTAACCCCTTGGCAGGGAGATTACGAGCAGTACTTC
16	TRBJ2-1	TRBD2	NA	TRBV4-3	CASSQDALAAYNEQFF	TGCGCCAGCAGCCAAGACGCACTAGCGGCTTACAATGAGCAGTTCTTC
17	TRBJ2-1	TRBD2	NA	TRBV7-6	CASSFLTSGSIYNEQFF	TGTGCCAGCAGCTTCCTCACTAGCGGGAGTATCTACAATGAGCAGTTCTTC
11	TRBJ2-7	NA	many	TRBV7-9	CASSSLDEQYF	TGTGCCAGCAGCTCCCTAGACGAGCAGTACTTC
13	TRBJ1-3	NA	many	TRBV7-2	CASSPRSGNTIYF	TGTGCCAGCAGCCCTCGCTCTGGAAACACCATATATTTT
16	TRBJ2-2	NA	few	TRBV28	CASSPTRDSNTGELFF	TGTGCCAGCAGCCCCACCCGGGATTCAAACACCGGGGAGCTGTTTTTT
18	TRBJ2-2	TRBD2	NA	TRBV4-1	CASSQDRGSGTNTGELFF	TGCGCCAGCAGCCAAGATCGGGGAAGCGGGACCAACACCGGGGAGCTGTTTTTT
14	TRBJ2-7	NA	few	TRBV27	CASWEGGASYEQYF	TGTGCCAGCTGGGAAGGGGGAGCGTCCTACGAGCAGTACTTC
14	TRBJ2-5	NA	few	TRBV5-1	CASSPTGTQETQYF	TGCGCCAGCAGCCCTACCGGGACCCAAGAGACCCAGTACTTC
13	TRBJ2-2	NA	NA	TRBV6-4	CASSDANAGELFF	TGTGCCAGCAGTGACGCAAACGCGGGGGAGCTGTTTTTT
13	TRBJ2-1	NA	NA	TRBV4-1	CASSLGTCNEQFF	TGCGCCAGCAGCCTAGGCACCTGCAATGAGCAGTTCTTC
15	TRBJ2-3	TRBD2	few	TRBV20-1	CSAMGLADYTDTQYF	TGCAGTGCTATGGGACTAGCGGACTACACAGATACGCAGTATTTT
16	TRBJ2-7	NA	NA	TRBV27	CASSLNGDLRFYEQYF	TGTGCCAGCAGTCTCAACGGGGATTTGAGATTCTACGAGCAGTACTTC
12	TRBJ2-7	TRBD1	NA	TRBV27	CASSSRGLEQYF	TGTGCCAGCAGTAGCAGGGGGCTCGAGCAGTACTTC
15	TRBJ2-3	NA	NA	TRBV5-1	CASSLVDSGTDTQYF	TGCGCCAGCAGCTTGGTGGATAGCGGCACAGATACGCAGTATTTT
20	TRBJ2-6	TRBD1	NA	TRBV29-1	CSVEEVSGQGKISGANVLTF	TGCAGCGTTGAAGAAGTCTCCGGACAGGGGAAAATTTCTGGGGCCAACGTCCTGACTTTC
16	TRBJ1-5	NA	NA	TRBV20-1	CSARDLATTVLQPQHF	TGCAGTGCTAGAGATCTGGCAACTACTGTCCTTCAGCCCCAGCATTTT
15	TRBJ1-4	NA	NA	TRBV9	CASSPTGANNEKLFF	TGTGCCAGCAGCCCGACCGGGGCCAATAATGAAAAACTGTTTTTT
15	TRBJ1-4	NA	NA	TRBV6-5	CASSYSGTLSEKLFF	TGTGCCAGCAGTTACTCAGGGACTCTCAGCGAAAAACTGTTTTTT
13	TRBJ2-2	NA	few	TRBV20-1	CSAIASGAGELFF	TGCAGTGCTATCGCTTCAGGTGCCGGGGAGCTGTTTTTT
17	TRBJ1-2	NA	NA	TRBV7-2	CASSKRQVFASNYGYTF	TGTGCCAGCAGCAAACGACAGGTTTTCGCCTCTAACTATGGCTACACCTTC
14	TRBJ2-7	NA	many	TRBV7-6	CASSSHPSSYEQYF	TGTGCCAGCAGCTCTCACCCGAGCTCCTACGAGCAGTACTTC
16	TRBJ1-3	NA	NA	TRBV4-3	CASSQNWGAGLNTIYF	TGCGCCAGCAGCCAGAATTGGGGAGCCGGGCTAAACACCATATATTTT
14	TRBJ2-7	NA	NA	TRBV6-5	CASSYGGPEYEQYF	TGTGCCAGCAGTTACGGGGGGCCAGAATACGAGCAGTACTTC
14	TRBJ1-1	NA	NA	TRBV7-3	CASSLGGSGTEAFF	TGTGCCAGCAGCTTAGGGGGTTCCGGAACTGAAGCTTTCTTT
13	TRBJ2-1	TRBD1	few	TRBV12-3/TRBV12-4	CASSLGQGYEQFF	TGTGCCAGCAGTCTGGGACAGGGCTATGAGCAGTTCTTC
13	TRBJ2-5	NA	NA	TRBV4-1	CASSQENGYLQYF	TGCGCCAGCAGCCAAGAAAATGGTTATCTTCAGTACTTC
12	TRBJ2-1	NA	NA	TRBV20-1	CSASREPDEQFF	TGCAGTGCTAGCAGGGAACCCGATGAGCAGTTCTTC
13	TRBJ2-7	NA	few	TRBV4-2	CASSREGWYEQYF	TGTGCCAGCAGCCGAGAGGGATGGTACGAGCAGTACTTC
17	TRBJ1-1	TRBD1	NA	TRBV28	CASIPGQGRVWNTEAFF	TGTGCCAGCATTCCCGGACAGGGCCGGGTTTGGAACACTGAAGCTTTCTTT
14	TRBJ1-5	NA	NA	TRBV28	CASIPPVRNQPQHF	TGTGCCAGCATCCCCCCTGTGAGGAATCAGCCCCAGCATTTT
13	TRBJ2-7	TRBD2	few	TRBV6-2/TRBV6-3	CASSYSSGREQYF	TGTGCCAGCAGTTACTCGAGCGGGAGAGAGCAGTACTTC
17	TRBJ2-7	NA	NA	TRBV21-1	CASSQDSSSIQSYEQYF	TGTGCCAGCAGTCAGGACAGCAGCTCAATTCAATCCTACGAGCAGTACTTC
12	TRBJ1-5	TRBD1	NA	TRBV20-1	CSASYQGEPQHF	TGCAGTGCTAGTTATCAGGGGGAGCCCCAGCATTTT
18	TRBJ2-4	TRBD2	many	TRBV4-2	CASSQDPVAGARKNIQYF	TGTGCCAGCAGCCAAGATCCCGTAGCGGGAGCAAGGAAAAACATTCAGTACTTC
14	TRBJ2-7	NA	few	TRBV7-2	CASSLAGQFTEQYF	TGTGCCAGCAGCTTAGCGGGGCAGTTTACCGAGCAGTACTTC
15	TRBJ1-1	NA	NA	TRBV11-2	CASSLEQLLNTEAFF	TGTGCCAGCAGCTTAGAGCAGCTTTTGAACACTGAAGCTTTCTTT
14	TRBJ2-7	TRBD1	few	TRBV5-8	CASSGAQGAYEQYF	TGTGCCAGCAGCGGGGCTCAGGGGGCCTACGAGCAGTACTTC
15	TRBJ1-2	NA	NA	TRBV6-6	CASSFPEGTIYGYTF	TGTGCCAGCAGTTTCCCGGAGGGGACAATCTATGGCTACACCTTC
16	TRBJ1-1	NA	NA	TRBV6-2/TRBV6-3	CASSRRGGLMNTEAFF	TGTGCCAGCAGCCGCCGGGGGGGCCTCATGAACACTGAAGCTTTCTTT
15	TRBJ1-5	NA	few	TRBV27	CASSFGSGVNQPQHF	TGTGCCAGCAGTTTTGGATCAGGGGTCAATCAGCCCCAGCATTTT
16	TRBJ2-3	NA	few	TRBV6-5	CASSYFASGQSDTQYF	TGTGCCAGCAGTTATTTCGCGTCAGGGCAATCAGATACGCAGTATTTT
13	TRBJ2-3	NA	many	TRBV4-3	CASSRGRTDTQYF	TGCGCCAGCAGCCGGGGACGGACAGATACGCAGTATTTT
17	TRBJ2-1	TRBD2	few	TRBV9	CASSVATLAGAGNEQFF	TGTGCCAGCAGCGTAGCGACCTTAGCGGGAGCGGGCAATGAGCAGTTCTTC
17	TRBJ2-2	TRBD2	few	TRBV7-3	CASKASGSLANTGELFF	TGTGCCAGCAAGGCTAGCGGTTCACTCGCGAACACCGGGGAGCTGTTTTTT
14	TRBJ2-7	TRBD2	few	TRBV7-9	CASSSSGTSYEQYF	TGTGCCAGCAGCTCTAGCGGTACCTCCTACGAGCAGTACTTC
14	TRBJ2-1	NA	NA	TRBV28	CASKGGGQYNEQFF	TGTGCCAGCAAAGGGGGGGGTCAATACAATGAGCAGTTCTTC